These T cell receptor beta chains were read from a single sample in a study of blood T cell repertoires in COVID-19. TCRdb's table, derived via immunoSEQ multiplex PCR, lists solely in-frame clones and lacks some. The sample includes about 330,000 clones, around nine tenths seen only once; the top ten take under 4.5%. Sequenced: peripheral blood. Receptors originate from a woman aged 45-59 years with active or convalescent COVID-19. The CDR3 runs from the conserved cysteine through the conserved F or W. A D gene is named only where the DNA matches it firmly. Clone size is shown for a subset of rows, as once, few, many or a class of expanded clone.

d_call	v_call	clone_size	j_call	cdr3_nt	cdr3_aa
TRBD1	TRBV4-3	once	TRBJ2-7	TGCGCCAGCAGCCAGGGACAGGGGGGAGCCTACGAGCAGTACTTC	CASSQGQGGAYEQYF
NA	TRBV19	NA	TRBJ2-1	TGTGCCAGTAGTAGGTCCCTGGGCGCATACAATGAGCAGTTCTTC	CASSRSLGAYNEQFF
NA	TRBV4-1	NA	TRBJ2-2	TGCGCCAGCAGCCAAGTATGGCAAATCACCGGGGAGCTGTTTTTT	CASSQVWQITGELFF
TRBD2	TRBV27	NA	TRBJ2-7	TGTGCCAGCAGTATTAGCGGGAGCCGACCATTCTACGAGCAGTACTTC	CASSISGSRPFYEQYF
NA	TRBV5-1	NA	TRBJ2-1	TGCGCCAGCAGCTTGGTGGCTAGCGTTAACAATGAGCAGTTCTTC	CASSLVASVNNEQFF
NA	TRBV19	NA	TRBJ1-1	TGTGCCAGTAGCTCCACGCGAAACACTGAAGCTTTCTTT	CASSSTRNTEAFF
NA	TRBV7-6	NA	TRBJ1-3	TGTGCCAGCAGCTTAGCGGGGAGACACTTTAGCTCTGGAAACACCATATATTTT	CASSLAGRHFSSGNTIYF
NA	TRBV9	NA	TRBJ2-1	TGTGCCAGCAGCGTAGGGGCTAGCTCTGGATACAATGAGCAGTTCTTC	CASSVGASSGYNEQFF
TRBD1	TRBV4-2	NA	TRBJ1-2	TGTGCCAGCAGCCAAGAGGTTCAACCGACAGGGCGGGCCGATGGCTACACCTTC	CASSQEVQPTGRADGYTF
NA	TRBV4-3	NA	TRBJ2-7	TGCGCCAGCAGCCAAGATAGCGGCGGGACAGTCTCCTACGAGCAGTACTTC	CASSQDSGGTVSYEQYF
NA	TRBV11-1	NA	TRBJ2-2	TGTGCCAGCAGACCGACCAGGGCCGGGGAGCTGTTTTTT	CASRPTRAGELFF
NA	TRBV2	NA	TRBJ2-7	TGTGCCAGCCGAGGCCCGGACTACTCCTACGAGCAGTACTTC	CASRGPDYSYEQYF
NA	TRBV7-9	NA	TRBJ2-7	TGTGCCAGCAGCCCCGGGACCTACGAGCAGTACTTC	CASSPGTYEQYF
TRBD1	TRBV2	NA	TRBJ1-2	TGTGCCAGCAGTGGGGGACAGCTTTCCATTAACTATGGCTACACCTTC	CASSGGQLSINYGYTF
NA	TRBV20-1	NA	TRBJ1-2	TGCAGTGCCCCACTCTCTATTGGCTACACCTTC	CSAPLSIGYTF
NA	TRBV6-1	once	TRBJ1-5	TGTGCCAGCAGTGACCACGGGCAGCCCCAGCATTTT	CASSDHGQPQHF
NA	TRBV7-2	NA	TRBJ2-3	TGTGCCAGCAGCCCGAACCGGGACTATACGCAGTATTTT	CASSPNRDYTQYF
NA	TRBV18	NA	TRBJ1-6	TGTGCCAGCTCACCACAGGACAGAGATTCACCCCTCCACTTT	CASSPQDRDSPLHF
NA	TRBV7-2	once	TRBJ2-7	TGTGCCAGCAGTCACACAGGGACCTCCTACGAGCAGTACTTC	CASSHTGTSYEQYF
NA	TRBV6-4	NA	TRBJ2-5	TGTGCCAGCAGTGACTCCCGGAGTAGGGAGACCCAGTACTTC	CASSDSRSRETQYF
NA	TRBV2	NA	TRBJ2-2	TGTGCCAGCAGTTTAGATGCTTCGAACACCGGGGAGCTGTTTTTT	CASSLDASNTGELFF
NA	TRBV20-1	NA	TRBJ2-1	TGCAGTGCTAGAGGTTCGGGTGAGCAGTTCTTC	CSARGSGEQFF
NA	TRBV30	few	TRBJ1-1	TGTGCCTGGAGTGTAGCACGGAGGAACACTGAAGCTTTCTTT	CAWSVARRNTEAFF
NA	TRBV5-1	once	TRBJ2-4	TGCGCCAGCAGCTCCAGGGGCGGGAGTTCAAACATTCAGTACTTC	CASSSRGGSSNIQYF
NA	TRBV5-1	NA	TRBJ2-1	TGCGCCAGCAGCCCTATGCACCAGGGGCCTTACTCCTACAATGAGCAGTTCTTC	CASSPMHQGPYSYNEQFF
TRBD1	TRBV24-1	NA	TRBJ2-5	TGTGCCACCAGTGATTGGACAGGGCTAGAGACCCAGTACTTC	CATSDWTGLETQYF
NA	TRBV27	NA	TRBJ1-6	TGTGCCAGCAGTTTATCCTCCGGGGGGTATTCACCCCTCCACTTT	CASSLSSGGYSPLHF
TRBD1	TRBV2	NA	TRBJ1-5	TGTGCCAGCACTCGGGACAGACAAGCCCATCAGCCCCAGCATTTT	CASTRDRQAHQPQHF
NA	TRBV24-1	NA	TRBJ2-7	TGTGCCACCAGTGATTCCCGGAGCGGATCAGCTTACGAGCAGTACTTC	CATSDSRSGSAYEQYF
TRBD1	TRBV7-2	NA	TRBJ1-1	TGTGCCAGCAGCTTAGCGAGGGGGCAAGGCACTGAAGCTTTCTTT	CASSLARGQGTEAFF
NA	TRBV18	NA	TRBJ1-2	TGTGCCAGCTCACCAGATCGAGCTAACTATGGCTACACCTTC	CASSPDRANYGYTF
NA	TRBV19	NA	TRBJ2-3	TGTGCCACTCGCCGGTCCGATACGCAGTATTTT	CATRRSDTQYF
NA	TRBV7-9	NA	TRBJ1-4	TGTGCCAGCAGCGTACCCGCGGGGGCTCTGAACAATGAAAAACTGTTTTTT	CASSVPAGALNNEKLFF
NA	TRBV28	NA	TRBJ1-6	TGTGCCAGCAGTTCCGTTAGCTCCTATAATTCACCCCTCCACTTT	CASSSVSSYNSPLHF
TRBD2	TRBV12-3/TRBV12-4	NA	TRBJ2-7	TGTGCCAGCTCATTCGCGGGGGGATACGAGCAGTACTTC	CASSFAGGYEQYF
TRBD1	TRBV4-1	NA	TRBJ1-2	TGCGCCAGCAGCCAAGAAGGGACAGGGGTAGCCTATGGCTACACCTTC	CASSQEGTGVAYGYTF
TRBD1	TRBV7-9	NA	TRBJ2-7	TGTGCCAGCAGACACTCTGGACAGGGAGGATACGAGCAGTACTTC	CASRHSGQGGYEQYF
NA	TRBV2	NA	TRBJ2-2	TGTGCCAGCAGTGCCGGACAAAGCACCGGGGAGCTGTTTTTT	CASSAGQSTGELFF
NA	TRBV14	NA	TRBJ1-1	TGTGCCAGCAGCCAAGACTATGGGGAGACTGAAGCTTTCTTT	CASSQDYGETEAFF
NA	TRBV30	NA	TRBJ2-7	TGTGCCTGGAGTGTACGGGGGTATCGGGACGAGCAGTACTTC	CAWSVRGYRDEQYF
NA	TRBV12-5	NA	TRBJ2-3	TGTGCTAGTGGTTCGCCCCGGGACACAGATACGCAGTATTTT	CASGSPRDTDTQYF
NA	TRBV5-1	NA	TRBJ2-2	TGCGCCAGCAGCTCCGGGGGAGGCTCGAACACCGGGGAGCTGTTTTTT	CASSSGGGSNTGELFF
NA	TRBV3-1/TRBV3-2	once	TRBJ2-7	TGTGCCAGCAGCCCAAAATTAGGGAGAGGTTACGAGCAGTACTTC	CASSPKLGRGYEQYF
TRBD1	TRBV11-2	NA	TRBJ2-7	TGTGCCAGCAGCTTAGACCGGACAGGCGAGCAGTACTTC	CASSLDRTGEQYF
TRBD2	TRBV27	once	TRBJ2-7	TGTGCCAGCAGTTTAAGCGGGGGGGCCTCCTACGAGCAGTACTTC	CASSLSGGASYEQYF
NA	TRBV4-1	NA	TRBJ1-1	TGCGCCAGCAGCCAAGAGGGTCCGGGGAACGCGGACACTGAAGCTTTCTTT	CASSQEGPGNADTEAFF
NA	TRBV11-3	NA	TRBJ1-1	TGTGCCAGCAGCTTAGTTTTAAGGCCAGGGGAAGCTTTCTTT	CASSLVLRPGEAFF
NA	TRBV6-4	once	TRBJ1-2	TGTGCCAGCAGTGACTCGGCAGGGGACCCCTATGGCTACACCTTC	CASSDSAGDPYGYTF
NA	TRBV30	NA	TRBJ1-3	TGTGCCTGGAGGCGATCCGGAAACACCATATATTTT	CAWRRSGNTIYF
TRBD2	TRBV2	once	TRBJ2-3	TGTGCCAGCAGGGAACTAGCGGGGGGGGTCACAGATACGCAGTATTTT	CASRELAGGVTDTQYF
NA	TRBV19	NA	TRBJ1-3	TGTGCCGTCGCTAGCTCTGGAAACACCATATATTTT	CAVASSGNTIYF
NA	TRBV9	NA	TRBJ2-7	TGTGCCAGCAGCGTAGCGGACTATGACTACGAGCAGTACTTC	CASSVADYDYEQYF
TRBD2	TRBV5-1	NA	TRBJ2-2	TGCGCCAGCAGCTGGGTGACTAGCGGGGCGTCCGGGGAGCTGTTTTTT	CASSWVTSGASGELFF
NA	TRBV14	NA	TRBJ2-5	TGTGCCAGCAGCCATAACCGAGCGGTCCGAGACCAAGAGACCCAGTACTTC	CASSHNRAVRDQETQYF
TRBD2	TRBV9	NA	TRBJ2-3	TGTGCCAGCAGCGGTCTAGCGGGGGGCACAGATACGCAGTATTTT	CASSGLAGGTDTQYF